This T cell receptor (beta chain) was sequenced for a study of vaccination and CD4 T cells after COVID-19. Across the study: Cells were stimulated with overlapping spike peptides from SARS-CoV-2, HCoV-NL63, HCoV-OC43 and HCoV-229E.

An Oncomine TCR Beta short-read assay was used to sequence the DNA from cultured CD4+ T cells. Genomic DNA extraction was carried out from cultured CD4+ T cells. TCRdb processed the PCR reads anew with MiXCR; each CDR3 protein has one entry. The table records 9,500 to 15,000 distinct CDR3 sequences, more than 50% of them present only once. Worth noting for this clonotype: The antigen remains unidentified.

The CDR3 is 10 residues long. Germline V gene lookup returns CDR1 DFQATT and CDR2 SNEGSKA (reference sequence). V gave up 5 bases and J gave up 4 bases, with 3 bases separating them. As for treatment: roughly ten-day PBMC culture with coronavirus spike peptide pools or control peptides (ViraFEST assay). Alongside 8 to 10 IU/ml IL-2 and 10 ug/ml peptide pools, PBMCs were cultured at some 2 million per well. After about ten days of culture, CD4+ T cells were negatively selected. Sequencing was done on a sample of CD4+ T cells from blood, cultured in vitro. The rearrangement uses TRBV20-1 and TRBJ2-1; no reliable D call. The source of this sequence is a human donor who had recovered from COVID-19. The CDR3 loop is CSARYNEQFF. In nucleotides, the CDR3 is TGCAGTGCTCGATACAATGAGCAGTTCTTC.